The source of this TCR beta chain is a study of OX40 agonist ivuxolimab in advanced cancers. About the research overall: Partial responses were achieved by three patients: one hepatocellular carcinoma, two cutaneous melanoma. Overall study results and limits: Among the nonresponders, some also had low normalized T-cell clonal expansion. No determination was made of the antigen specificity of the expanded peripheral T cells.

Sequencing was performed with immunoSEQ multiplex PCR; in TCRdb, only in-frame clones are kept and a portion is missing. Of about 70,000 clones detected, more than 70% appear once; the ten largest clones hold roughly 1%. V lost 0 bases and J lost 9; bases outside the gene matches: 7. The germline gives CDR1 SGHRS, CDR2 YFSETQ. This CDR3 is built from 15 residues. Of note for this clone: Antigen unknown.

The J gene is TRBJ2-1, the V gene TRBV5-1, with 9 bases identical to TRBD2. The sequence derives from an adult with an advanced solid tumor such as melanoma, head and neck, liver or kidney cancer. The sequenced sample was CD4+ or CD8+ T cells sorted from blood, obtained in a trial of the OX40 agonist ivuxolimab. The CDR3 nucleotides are TGCGCCAGCAGCTTGGGGACTAGCGCGGTGGGTGAGCAGTTCTTC. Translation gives CASSLGTSAVGEQFF.